This T cell receptor beta chain was sequenced for a study of T cell responses to AZD1222 COVID-19 vaccine. Study findings and constraints: The repertoires were collected only after the peak T cell response. Females outnumbered males among donors, who were mostly white British; clonal diversity was possibly underestimated.

Profiled with immunoSEQ multiplex PCR; TCRdb holds only in-frame clones, not every one. The sample has approximately 150,000 clones; roughly 88% are singletons. Notes on this clone: As yet, its antigen is unknown. Other DNA sequences in this specimen translate into the identical CDR3.

V dropped 0 bases and J dropped 0 bases, with 5 bases sitting between them. Germline loops: CDR1 GTSNPN, CDR2 SVGIG (reference sequence). The length of the CDR3 is 13 residues. The receptor's source is an adult who received the AZD1222 COVID-19 vaccine. The material sequenced was peripheral blood, taken 28 days after the second AZD1222 dose. The V and J genes are TRBV30 and TRBJ1-1; no reliable D call. CDR3 DNA: TGTGCCTGGAGTGTACATGTGAACACTGAAGCTTTCTTT. Protein product: CAWSVHVNTEAFF.